Shown below are 5 T cell receptor beta chains from a single sample sequenced in a study of cytomegalovirus exposure and HLA in healthy donors. The PCR employed 60 Vbeta primers together with 13 Jbeta primers. Generated by immunoSEQ multiplex PCR, the TCRdb table keeps only in-frame clones and is missing some. The table has about 150,000 clones, more than 8% seen once. Sequencing was carried out using PBMCs. The receptors here all came from a man aged 45-65 years in good health and CMV-seronegative.

This clone has a handful of counts. This chain connects TRBV5-4 to TRBJ2-4; no firm D call. The germline CDR1 and CDR2 sequences are SGHNT and YYREEE (reference sequence). The CDR3 has 16 residues. V dropped 3 bases and J dropped 0 bases, with 13 bases sitting between them. The CDR3 loop reads CASSSDLILAKNIQYF. CDR3 DNA: TGTGCCAGCAGCTCTGACTTGATACTAGCCAAAAACATTCAGTACTTC.

This clone was observed a few times. This sequence joins TRBV18 and TRBJ1-1, with a tentative D call TRBD1 (5 bases). The CDR3 is 15 amino acids. Germline V gene sequence: CDR1 KGHSH, CDR2 LQKENI. Trimming stripped 5 bases from V and 0 bases from J, with 13 bases between. The CDR3 nucleotides read TGTGCCAGCTCAGTTCAGGGAAGCATGAACACTGAAGCTTTCTTT. Amino acid sequence: CASSVQGSMNTEAFF. The full variable domain, completed using reference TRBV18 and TRBJ1-1, is NAGVMQNPRHLVRRRGQEARLRCSPMKGHSHVYWYRQLPEEGLKFMVYLQKENIIDESGMPKERFSAEFPKEGPSILRIQQVVRGDSAAYFCASSVQGSMNTEAFFGQGTRLTVV.

This chain joins TRBV27 and TRBJ2-6, with 10 positions matching TRBD2. The V gene's germline CDR1 is MNHEY and CDR2 SMNVEV (reference sequence). The CDR3 has 18 amino acids. Unmatched junction bases numbered 5, after V lost 0 bases and J lost 3 bases. The CDR3 coding sequence is TGTGCCAGCAGTTTATCCTCCGGACTAGCGGTTGGGGCCAACGTCCTGACTTTC. Protein product: CASSLSSGLAVGANVLTF.

This clone appeared a few times. The rearrangement joins TRBV5-1 to TRBJ1-2, with 8 bases matching TRBD1. The J segment lost 8 bases and the V segment lost 4 bases, leaving 16 bases of the junction unmatched. Germline V CDR1 and CDR2: SGHRS, YFSETQ. This CDR3 comprises 16 residues. CDR3 bases: TGCGCCAGCAGCGAAATGACAGGGGCCTCGCCGGAGGGCTACACCTTC. It encodes CASSEMTGASPEGYTF.

This clone was recorded a few times. The chain joins TRBV5-6 to TRBJ2-1; 16 bases line up with TRBD2. V lost 4 bases and J lost 7; bases outside the gene matches: 2. The CDR3 consists of 15 residues. The germline gives CDR1 SGHDT, CDR2 YYEEEE. The CDR3 DNA is TGTGCCAGCAGCGGGACTAGCGGGAGGGTGAATGAGCAGTTCTTC. Protein: CASSGTSGRVNEQFF.